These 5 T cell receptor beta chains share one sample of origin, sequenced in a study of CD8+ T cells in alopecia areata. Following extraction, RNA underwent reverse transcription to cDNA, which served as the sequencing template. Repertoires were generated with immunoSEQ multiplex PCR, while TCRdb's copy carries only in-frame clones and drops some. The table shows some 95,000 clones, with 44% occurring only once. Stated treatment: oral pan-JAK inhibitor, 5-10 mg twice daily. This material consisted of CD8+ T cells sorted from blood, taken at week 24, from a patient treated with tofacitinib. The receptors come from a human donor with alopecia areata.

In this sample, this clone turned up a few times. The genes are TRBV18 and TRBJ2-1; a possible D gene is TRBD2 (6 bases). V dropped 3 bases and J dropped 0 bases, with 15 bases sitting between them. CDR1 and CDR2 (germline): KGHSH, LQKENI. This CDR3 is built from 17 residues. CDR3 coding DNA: TGTGCCAGCTCACCCCTCGGGACTTCCCTCTCCTACAATGAGCAGTTCTTC. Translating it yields CASSPLGTSLSYNEQFF.

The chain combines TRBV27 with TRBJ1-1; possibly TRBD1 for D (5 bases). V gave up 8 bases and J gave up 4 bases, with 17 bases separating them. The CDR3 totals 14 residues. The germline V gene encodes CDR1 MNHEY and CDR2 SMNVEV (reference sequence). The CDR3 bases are TGTGCCAGCCTCTACTCACCGGGGGGCACTGAAGCTTTCTTT. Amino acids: CASLYSPGGTEAFF.

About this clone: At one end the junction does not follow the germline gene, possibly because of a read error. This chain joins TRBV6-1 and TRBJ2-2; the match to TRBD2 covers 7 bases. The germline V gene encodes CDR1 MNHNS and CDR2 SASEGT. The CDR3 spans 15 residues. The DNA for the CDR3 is TGTGCCAGCAGGGAAGGGACTACCTGGGTCGGGGAGCTGTTTTTT. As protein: CASREGTTWVGELFF.

The CDR3 spells CAWGPGLAGAYEQYF. As DNA, the CDR3 is TGTGCCTGGGGCCCGGGACTAGCGGGAGCCTACGAGCAGTACTTC. V is TRBV30 and J is TRBJ2-7, with 14 bases identical to TRBD2. This CDR3 comprises 15 residues. Unmatched junction bases numbered 5, after V lost 5 bases and J lost 2 bases. Germline lookup yields CDR1 GTSNPN and CDR2 SVGIG (reference sequence).

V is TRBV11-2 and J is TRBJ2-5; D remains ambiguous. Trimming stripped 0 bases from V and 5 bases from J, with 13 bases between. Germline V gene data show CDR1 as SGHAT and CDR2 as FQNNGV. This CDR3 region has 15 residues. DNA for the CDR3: TGTGCCAGCAGCTTAGAGGACGCTGCCGGGGAGACCCAGTACTTC. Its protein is CASSLEDAAGETQYF.